Sequencing of this T cell receptor (beta chain) was carried out in a study of CD8 T cells in Susac syndrome. Random hexamers served to reverse transcribe roughly 0.45 to 1 ug RNA. With immunoSEQ multiplex PCR, TCR beta CDR3 was amplified across 54 Vbeta and 13 Jbeta. TCRdb processed the immunoSEQ multiplex PCR reads anew with MiXCR; each CDR3 protein has one entry. The sample shows over 130,000 distinct CDR3 sequences, 95% of them seen only once. The trim removed 4 bases at V and 3 bases at J, leaving 6 bases unmatched. Germline CDR1 SGHDN, CDR2 FVKESK. CDR3 length: 15 amino acids. Sequencing of TCR beta drew on CD8+ and CD4+ T cells from blood. In Susac syndrome patients, recently defined diagnostic criteria for definite or probable disease were met. TEMRA cells were FACS-enriched and CD8+ and CD4+ T cells negatively isolated.

This clonotype originated in a human donor with Susac syndrome. Sequencing was performed on CD4+ T cells from PBMCs. The chain is built from TRBV14 and TRBJ2-7, with 10 bases that match TRBD2. CDR3 DNA: TGTGCCAGCAGCCCTAGCGGGAGAGTCATCTACGAGCAGTACTTC. It codes for CASSPSGRVIYEQYF.